The next 30 T cell receptor beta chains were all read from a single sample in a study of cytomegalovirus exposure and HLA in healthy donors. Primers: 60 Vbeta forward and 13 Jbeta reverse. TCRdb keeps only in-frame clones here, not all; method: immunoSEQ multiplex PCR. The table records 150,000 to 200,000 clones, roughly 83% of them present only once. The specimen was PBMCs. The source is a woman aged 50 to 60 in good health and CMV-seronegative.

The chain uses TRBV11-3 and TRBJ2-5, with TRBD2 matching over 14 bases. The ends lost 0 bases at V and 0 bases at J; junction bases unmatched: 6. The germline gives CDR1 SGHNT, CDR2 YENEEA. CDR3 length: 19 residues. CDR3 DNA: TGTGCCAGCAGCTTAGACAGGGGGACTAGCGGGAGACACCAAGAGACCCAGTACTTC. Amino acids: CASSLDRGTSGRHQETQYF.

This clone was seen only a few times. The chain recombines TRBV6-1 with TRBJ1-4; TRBD1 is a possible D gene (6 bases). CDR1 and CDR2 (germline): MNHNS, SASEGT. V lost 0 bases to trimming and J lost 4 bases, with 24 bases between them. This CDR3 region has 20 residues. The CDR3 nucleotides are TGTGCCAGCAGTGAAGCCAGAGCGGGGGCAGTTATTCGGCGTAATGAAAAACTGTTTTTT. It translates to CASSEARAGAVIRRNEKLFF.

V gene TRBV6-5 combines with J gene TRBJ2-7, with 11 bases lining up with TRBD1. The CDR3 extends over 14 amino acids. CDR1 and CDR2 from the germline V gene are MNHEY and SVGAGI. J gave up 0 bases and V 6 bases, and 1 base lay outside the gene matches. CDR3 region: CASRGTGGSYEQYF. For the CDR3, the DNA is TGTGCCAGCAGAGGGACAGGGGGCTCCTACGAGCAGTACTTC.

This clone was observed a single time. This chain joins TRBV14 and TRBJ1-4, with D possibly TRBD1 on 6 matching bases. Looked up from germline, CDR1 is SGHDN and CDR2 is FVKESK. The CDR3 runs to 15 residues. V was pared by 2 bases and J by 4 bases, with 11 bases between. CDR3 in amino acids: CASSQSGGHNEKLFF. The CDR3 DNA follows: TGTGCCAGCAGCCAATCGGGGGGACATAATGAAAAACTGTTTTTT. The entire variable domain, with the rest obtained from reference TRBV14 and TRBJ1-4, is as follows: EAGVTQFPSHSVIEKGQTVTLRCDPISGHDNLYWYRRVMGKEIKFLLHFVKESKQDESGMPNNRFLAERTGGTYSTLKVQPAELEDSGVYFCASSQSGGHNEKLFFGSGTQLSVL.

CDR3 loop: CASSGPGTRLNTQYF. CDR3 nucleotide sequence: TGTGCCAGCAGCGGGCCCGGGACTAGGCTTAATACGCAGTATTTT. V gene TRBV7-3 combines with J gene TRBJ2-3; 8 bases map to TRBD2. Germline loops: CDR1 SGHTA, CDR2 FQGTGA. V lost 5 bases and J lost 7; bases outside the gene matches: 11. The CDR3 contains 15 residues.

The gene calls are TRBV6-5 and TRBJ1-1, with D uncertain. Trimming pared 0 bases from V and 3 bases from J, leaving 11 bases between. The CDR3 is made up of 15 amino acids. Germline V gene data show CDR1 as MNHEY and CDR2 as SVGAGI. CDR3 in amino acids: CASSYSTPVDTEAFF. Here the CDR3 DNA reads TGTGCCAGCAGTTACTCGACACCCGTGGACACTGAAGCTTTCTTT.

The chain recombines TRBV19 with TRBJ1-1, with 10 nucleotides matching TRBD1. Germline V gene data show CDR1 as LNHDA and CDR2 as SQIVND (reference sequence). With 11 bases clipped from V and 9 bases from J, the junction kept 15 bases outside the gene matches. The CDR3 contains 14 residues. As DNA, the CDR3 is TGTGCCGGAGCTGGGGCCGACAGGGGGCGCAAAGCTTTCTTT. Translating gives CAGAGADRGRKAFF. The full variable domain, completed using reference TRBV19 and TRBJ1-1, is DGGITQSPKYLFRKEGQNVTLSCEQNLNHDAMYWYRQDPGQGLRLIYYSQIVNDFQKGDIAEGYSVSREKKESFPLTVTSAQKNPTAFYLCAGAGADRGRKAFFGQGTRLTVV.

The V and J genes are TRBV4-2 and TRBJ2-1; 13 bases are a match to TRBD2. V lost 2 bases, J lost 7 bases, and 5 bases stayed unmatched. The CDR3 loop spans 16 amino acids. CDR1 LGHNA and CDR2 YNFKEQ come from the germline V gene. The CDR3 nucleotides are TGTGCCAGCAGCCAATTGGGGACTAGCGGGGTTAATGAGCAGTTCTTC. This gives the protein CASSQLGTSGVNEQFF.

This clone was counted a few times. V gene TRBV23-1 combines with J gene TRBJ1-2, with D perhaps matching TRBD1 (5 bases). TRBV23-1 is designated an ORF whose function remains uncertain. Deletions cut 2 bases from V and 7 bases from J, with 11 bases between. The CDR3 totals 13 residues. The CDR3 here is CASSQRGEGGYTF. The CDR3 region has the DNA TGCGCCAGCAGTCAACGAGGGGAGGGTGGCTACACCTTC.

The chain uses TRBV5-1 and TRBJ2-2; TRBD2 is a possible D gene (5 bases). V lost 9 bases, J lost 4 bases, and 19 bases lay in between. The CDR3 runs 15 residues. Germline V gene lookup returns CDR1 SGHRS and CDR2 YFSETQ. The CDR3 sequence: CATTLGALGTGELFF. As DNA, the CDR3 is TGCGCCACTACATTGGGAGCGCTAGGCACCGGGGAGCTGTTTTTT. The variable domain in full, completed from reference TRBV5-1 and TRBJ2-2, reads KAGVTQTPRYLIKTRGQQVTLSCSPISGHRSVSWYQQTPGQGLQFLFEYFSETQRNKGNFPGRFSGRQFSNSRSEMNVSTLELGDSALYLCATTLGALGTGELFFGEGSRLTVL.

The chain is built from TRBV7-6 and TRBJ2-1; TRBD2 aligns across 9 bases. The ends lost 0 bases at V and 10 bases at J; junction bases unmatched: 10. CDR1 SGHVS and CDR2 FNYEAQ come from the germline V gene. The CDR3 contains 16 residues. As DNA, the CDR3 is TGTGCCAGCAGCTTAGCAAAGCGGGAGGTTCTAAGGGAGCAGTTCTTC. Its translation: CASSLAKREVLREQFF. The variable domain in full, with the rest retrieved from reference TRBV7-6 and TRBJ2-1, is GAGVSQSPRYKVTKRGQDVALRCDPISGHVSLYWYRQALGQGPEFLTYFNYEAQQDKSGLPNDRFSAERPEGSISTLTIQRTEQRDSAMYRCASSLAKREVLREQFFGPGTRLTVL.

The chain joins TRBV19 to TRBJ1-5, with a weak D call TRBD1 (6 bases). Trimming stripped 6 bases from V and 5 bases from J, with 17 bases between. The CDR3 consists of 15 residues. CDR1 and CDR2 (germline): LNHDA, SQIVND (reference sequence). In DNA, the CDR3 is TGTGCCAGTAGCCTCGGGACACTTGATTATCAGCCCCAGCATTTT. Translated, it gives CASSLGTLDYQPQHF.

V and J are TRBV6-1 and TRBJ1-1; the D gene is possibly TRBD1 (5 bases). V lost 5 bases and J 4 bases, leaving 8 bases between the germline ends. This CDR3 has 12 residues. Germline V gene sequence: CDR1 MNHNS, CDR2 SASEGT. DNA for the CDR3: TGTGCCAGCAGTAGACAGACCACTGAAGCTTTCTTT. Protein product: CASSRQTTEAFF.

V is TRBV2 and J is TRBJ1-2, with a tentative D call TRBD1 (5 bases). With 7 bases removed from V and 2 bases from J, the gap between germline ends came to 11 bases. The CDR3 contains 13 residues. The germline CDR1 and CDR2 sequences are SNHLY and FYNNEI. CDR3: CASKGRANYGYTF. The CDR3 region has the DNA TGTGCCAGCAAGGGCAGGGCAAACTATGGCTACACCTTC.

The chain uses TRBV27 and TRBJ2-7; possible D gene TRBD1, 5 bases. This CDR3 has 14 residues. V shed 2 bases and J shed 2 bases, with 10 bases lying between them. Looked up from germline, CDR1 is MNHEY and CDR2 is SMNVEV (reference sequence). DNA of the CDR3: TGTGCCAGCAGTTTACAGGGCTATCCCTACGAGCAGTACTTC. It specifies CASSLQGYPYEQYF.

This clone was detected only once. The J gene is TRBJ2-3, the V gene TRBV2; 10 bases agree with TRBD2. With V trimmed by 6 bases and J by 5 bases, 5 bases remained unmatched. CDR1 is SNHLY, CDR2 FYNNEI, per germline. The CDR3 extends over 14 amino acids. The CDR3 coding sequence is TGTGCCAGCAGCGTGAGCGGGAGGGTAGATACGCAGTATTTT. Protein sequence: CASSVSGRVDTQYF. Complete variable domain (other parts from reference TRBV2 and TRBJ2-3): EPEVTQTPSHQVTQMGQEVILRCVPISNHLYFYWYRQILGQKVEFLVSFYNNEISEKSEIFDDQFSVERPDGSNFTLKIRSTKLEDSAMYFCASSVSGRVDTQYFGPGTRLTVL.

The chain carries TRBV11-2 and TRBJ2-1; 12 nucleotides agree with TRBD1. V trimming: 5 bases; J trimming: 7 bases; junction bases outside the gene matches: 9. Germline V lookup: CDR1 SGHAT, CDR2 FQNNGV. The CDR3 extends over 16 amino acids. As DNA, the CDR3 is TGTGCCAGCAGCCCAAGGGGACAGGGGGCGCTTAATGAGCAGTTCTTC. This translates into CASSPRGQGALNEQFF.

Concerning this clone itself: The junction differs from germline at one of its ends, possibly a read error. The rearrangement links TRBV7-8 to TRBJ1-6; 9 bases agree with TRBD1. CDR1 is SGHVS, CDR2 FQNEAQ, per germline. The CDR3 extends over 17 amino acids. The CDR3 region has the DNA TGTGCCAGCAGCCTAGCACCGGGACAGGGAAAAGGCTCACCCCTCCACTTT. Translation gives CASSLAPGQGKGSPLHF.

The chain joins TRBV19 to TRBJ2-1; 14 bases agree with TRBD2. The CDR3 spans 15 residues. Losses at the gene ends were 6 bases for V and 9 bases for J; bases not matched to a gene: 7. Germline CDR1 LNHDA, CDR2 SQIVND (reference sequence). CDR3 in amino acids: CASRTGTSGSGEQFF. The CDR3 DNA is TGTGCCAGTAGAACCGGGACTAGCGGGAGTGGTGAGCAGTTCTTC.

The chain uses TRBV19 and TRBJ1-1; unclear D gene. Trimming took off 2 bases at V and 5 bases at J, with 9 bases between the two ends. CDR3 size: 13 residues. Germline V gene data show CDR1 as LNHDA and CDR2 as SQIVND (reference sequence). The CDR3, as DNA: TGTGCCAGTAGTATATATGGAGGGACTGAAGCTTTCTTT. Translation gives CASSIYGGTEAFF. Looking up the rest from reference TRBV19 and TRBJ1-1 gives the full variable domain: DGGITQSPKYLFRKEGQNVTLSCEQNLNHDAMYWYRQDPGQGLRLIYYSQIVNDFQKGDIAEGYSVSREKKESFPLTVTSAQKNPTAFYLCASSIYGGTEAFFGQGTRLTVV.

This clone was observed a handful of times. The DNA of the CDR3 is TGCGCCAGCAGCTTGATTGTAGCGGGGGGGTCGAACACCGGGGAGCTGTTTTTT. Protein: CASSLIVAGGSNTGELFF. The genes are TRBV5-1 and TRBJ2-2; TRBD2 agrees at 11 bases. The CDR3 is made up of 18 amino acids. CDR1 and CDR2 (germline): SGHRS, YFSETQ. V was clipped by 1 base and J by 0 bases; unmatched bases: 5.

The V call is TRBV6-5, the J call TRBJ1-1; 7 nucleotides match TRBD1. This CDR3 comprises 14 residues. Germline V gives CDR1 MNHEY, CDR2 SVGAGI. With V trimmed by 6 bases and J by 0 bases, 4 bases remained unmatched. The CDR3 DNA reads as TGTGCCAGCAGCGAAAGGGGGCTGAACACTGAAGCTTTCTTT. Protein product: CASSERGLNTEAFF.

J is TRBJ2-2 and V is TRBV19; 8 bases are a match to TRBD2. V trimming: 8 bases; J trimming: 4 bases; junction bases outside the gene matches: 15. This CDR3 spans 17 amino acids. The germline V gene has CDR1 LNHDA and CDR2 SQIVND (reference sequence). CDR3 sequence reads: CASGSSGGAWGTGELFF. CDR3 sequence (DNA): TGTGCCAGTGGCTCAAGCGGGGGTGCGTGGGGCACCGGGGAGCTGTTTTTT.

This chain uses TRBV5-4 with TRBJ1-2, with D perhaps matching TRBD1 (5 bases). Per germline, CDR1 SGHNT and CDR2 YYREEE (reference sequence). The CDR3 is 15 residues long. The V end was cut by 0 bases, the J end by 6 bases, with 15 bases between. DNA of the CDR3: TGTGCCAGCAGCTTGGACCTCGCAGGGCCGGATGGCTACACCTTC. This encodes CASSLDLAGPDGYTF. Together with reference TRBV5-4 and TRBJ1-2, the CDR3 gives the full variable domain: ETGVTQSPTHLIKTRGQQVTLRCSSQSGHNTVSWYQQALGQGPQFIFQYYREEENGRGNFPPRFSGLQFPNYSSELNVNALELDDSALYLCASSLDLAGPDGYTFGSGTRLTVV.

This clone was seen a handful of times. The chain couples TRBV2 to TRBJ2-7, with 7 bases lining up with TRBD2. The ends lost 6 bases at V and 3 bases at J; junction bases unmatched: 20. Germline V gives CDR1 SNHLY, CDR2 FYNNEI. The CDR3 spans 18 residues. DNA for the CDR3: TGTGCCAGCAGCTCCGAACTACCTATAGCGGGCCTTATCTACGAGCAGTACTTC. Amino acid sequence: CASSSELPIAGLIYEQYF.

The chain carries TRBV2 and TRBJ2-7, with D perhaps matching TRBD1 (5 bases). The germline CDR1 and CDR2 sequences are SNHLY and FYNNEI. Trimming cost V 4 bases and J 3 bases, with 13 bases left between them. The CDR3 is made up of 14 amino acids. The CDR3 DNA is TGTGCCAGCAGTGGACTCCAGGGATTCTACGAGCAGTACTTC. This encodes CASSGLQGFYEQYF. The full variable domain, completed using reference TRBV2 and TRBJ2-7, is EPEVTQTPSHQVTQMGQEVILRCVPISNHLYFYWYRQILGQKVEFLVSFYNNEISEKSEIFDDQFSVERPDGSNFTLKIRSTKLEDSAMYFCASSGLQGFYEQYFGPGTRLTVT.

CDR3 nucleotide sequence: TGTGCCAGCAGCTTAATCCGACAGGGAAACTCCTACGAGCAGTACTTC. This sequence encodes CASSLIRQGNSYEQYF. The chain has TRBV7-8 and TRBJ2-7; 7 bases map to TRBD1. The trim removed 2 bases at V and 0 bases at J, leaving 7 bases unmatched. This CDR3 spans 16 amino acids. Germline CDR1 SGHVS, CDR2 FQNEAQ.

V usage is TRBV6-1 and J usage is TRBJ1-6, with a weak D call TRBD1 (5 bases). Germline CDR1 MNHNS, CDR2 SASEGT. The CDR3 spans 13 residues. V lost 7 bases to trimming and J lost 7 bases, with 11 bases between them. CDR3 region: CASKEGYNSPLHF. CDR3 nucleotide sequence: TGTGCCAGCAAGGAGGGGTACAATTCACCCCTCCACTTT.

The chain has TRBV5-6 and TRBJ1-6; unclear D gene. From germline, CDR1 is SGHDT and CDR2 YYEEEE. V gave up 0 bases and J gave up 3 bases, with 7 bases separating them. The CDR3 is made up of 15 amino acids. Here the CDR3 reads CASSLGQFYNSPLHF. In DNA, the CDR3 is TGTGCCAGCAGCTTGGGGCAGTTCTATAATTCACCCCTCCACTTT.

The chain couples TRBV18 to TRBJ2-2, with D tentatively TRBD1 (6 bases). The length of the CDR3 is 17 residues. Germline values: CDR1 KGHSH, CDR2 LQKENI. Deletions cut 8 bases from V and 1 base from J, with 20 bases between. In nucleotides, the CDR3 is TGTGCCAGCACTCCCGGGGCAGGGGCCATGAACACCGGGGAGCTGTTTTTT. Its protein is CASTPGAGAMNTGELFF.